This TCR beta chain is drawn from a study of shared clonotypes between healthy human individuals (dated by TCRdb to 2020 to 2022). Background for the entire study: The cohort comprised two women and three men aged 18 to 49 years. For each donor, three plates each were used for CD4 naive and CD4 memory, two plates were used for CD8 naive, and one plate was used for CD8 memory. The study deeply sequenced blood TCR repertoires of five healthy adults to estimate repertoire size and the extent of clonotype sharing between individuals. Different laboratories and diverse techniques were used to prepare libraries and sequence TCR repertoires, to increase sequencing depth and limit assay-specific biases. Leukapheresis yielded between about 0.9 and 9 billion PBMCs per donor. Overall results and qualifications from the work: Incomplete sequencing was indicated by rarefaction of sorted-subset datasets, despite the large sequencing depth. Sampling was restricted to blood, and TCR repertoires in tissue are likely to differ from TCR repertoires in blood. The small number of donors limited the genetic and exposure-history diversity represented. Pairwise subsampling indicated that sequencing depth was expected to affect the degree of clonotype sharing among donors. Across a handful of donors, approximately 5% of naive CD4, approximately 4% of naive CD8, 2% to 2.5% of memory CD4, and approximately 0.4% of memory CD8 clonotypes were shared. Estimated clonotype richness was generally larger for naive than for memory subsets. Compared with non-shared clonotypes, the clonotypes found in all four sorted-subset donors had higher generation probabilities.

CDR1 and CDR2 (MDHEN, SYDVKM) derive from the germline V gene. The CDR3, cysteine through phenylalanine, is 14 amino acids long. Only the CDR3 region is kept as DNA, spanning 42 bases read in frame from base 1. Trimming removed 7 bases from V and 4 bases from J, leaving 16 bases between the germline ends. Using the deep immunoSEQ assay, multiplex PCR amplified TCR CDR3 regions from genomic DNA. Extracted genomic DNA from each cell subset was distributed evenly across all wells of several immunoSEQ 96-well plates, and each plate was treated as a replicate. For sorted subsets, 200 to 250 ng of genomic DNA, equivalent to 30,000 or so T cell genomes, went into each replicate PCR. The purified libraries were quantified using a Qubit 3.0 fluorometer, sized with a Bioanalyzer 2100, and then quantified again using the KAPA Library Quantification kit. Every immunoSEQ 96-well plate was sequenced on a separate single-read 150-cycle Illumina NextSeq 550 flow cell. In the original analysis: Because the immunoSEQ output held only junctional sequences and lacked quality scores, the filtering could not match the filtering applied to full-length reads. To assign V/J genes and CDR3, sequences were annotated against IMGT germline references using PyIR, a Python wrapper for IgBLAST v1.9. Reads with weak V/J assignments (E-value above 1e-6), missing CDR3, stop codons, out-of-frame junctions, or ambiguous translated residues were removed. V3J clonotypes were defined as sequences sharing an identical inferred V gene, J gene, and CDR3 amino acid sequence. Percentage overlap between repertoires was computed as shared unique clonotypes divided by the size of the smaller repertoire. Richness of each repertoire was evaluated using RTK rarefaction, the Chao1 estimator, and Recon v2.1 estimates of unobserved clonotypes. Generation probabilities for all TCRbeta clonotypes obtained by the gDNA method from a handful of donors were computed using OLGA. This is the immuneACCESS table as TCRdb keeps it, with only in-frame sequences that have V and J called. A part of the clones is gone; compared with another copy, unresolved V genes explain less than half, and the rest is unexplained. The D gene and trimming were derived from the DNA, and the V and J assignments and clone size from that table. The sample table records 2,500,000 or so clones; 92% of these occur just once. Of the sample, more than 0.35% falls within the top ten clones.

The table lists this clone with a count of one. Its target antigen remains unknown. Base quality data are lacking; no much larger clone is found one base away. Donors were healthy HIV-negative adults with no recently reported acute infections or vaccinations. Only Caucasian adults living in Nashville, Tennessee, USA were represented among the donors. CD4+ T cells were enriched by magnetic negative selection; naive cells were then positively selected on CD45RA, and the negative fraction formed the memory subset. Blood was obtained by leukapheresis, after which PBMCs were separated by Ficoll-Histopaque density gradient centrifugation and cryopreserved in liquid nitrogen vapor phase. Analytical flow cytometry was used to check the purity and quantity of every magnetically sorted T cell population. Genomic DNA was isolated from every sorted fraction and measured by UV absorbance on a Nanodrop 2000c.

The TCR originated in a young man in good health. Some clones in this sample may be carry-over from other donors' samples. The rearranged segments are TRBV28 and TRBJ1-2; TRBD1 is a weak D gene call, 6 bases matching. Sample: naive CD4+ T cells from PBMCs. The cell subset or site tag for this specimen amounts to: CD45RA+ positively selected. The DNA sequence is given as TGTGCCAGCAACCGGGGGCGCGGTCCCTATGGCTACACCTTC. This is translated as CASNRGRGPYGYTF.